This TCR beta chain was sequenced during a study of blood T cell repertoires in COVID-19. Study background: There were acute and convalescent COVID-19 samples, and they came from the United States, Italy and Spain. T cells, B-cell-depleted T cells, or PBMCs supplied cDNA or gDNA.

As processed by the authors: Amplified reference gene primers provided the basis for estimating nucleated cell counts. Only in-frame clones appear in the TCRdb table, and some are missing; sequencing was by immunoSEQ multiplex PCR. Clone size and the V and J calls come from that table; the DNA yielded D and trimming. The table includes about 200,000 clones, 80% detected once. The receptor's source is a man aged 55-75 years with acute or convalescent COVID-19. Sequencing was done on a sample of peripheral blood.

The CDR3 DNA reads as TGTGCCAGCAGCGTACGGACCGAGGGCACCGGGGAGCTGTTTTTT. It specifies CASSVRTEGTGELFF. V and J are TRBV9 and TRBJ2-2; perhaps TRBD2 as D (5 bases). Looked up from germline, CDR1 is SGDLS and CDR2 is YYNGEE. The CDR3 is 15 residues long. The V end lost 1 base, the J end lost 4 bases, and 11 bases lay between the germline ends.